This T cell receptor (beta chain) was obtained from a study of blood T cell repertoires in COVID-19. Per germline, CDR1 SEHNR and CDR2 FQNEAQ (reference sequence). J lost 3 bases, V lost 4 bases, and 9 bases had no gene match. CDR3 size: 15 residues. Here immunoSEQ multiplex PCR was the method, and the copy in TCRdb shows in-frame clones only, minus some. The top ten hold 0.95% of the sample, which has 140,000 or so clones, 87% seen once. Sequencing input: peripheral blood. The chain recombines TRBV7-9 with TRBJ2-7; 7 nucleotides match TRBD1. This TCR was recovered from a woman aged 50 to 65 with acute or convalescent COVID-19. Written as DNA, the CDR3 is TGTGCCAGCAGCTCTCTGGGGACAGCATTCTACGAGCAGTACTTC. Translated, it gives CASSSLGTAFYEQYF.